This T cell receptor beta chain stems from a study of blood T cell repertoires in COVID-19. Study in general: PBMCs, B-cell-depleted T cells, or T cells were the source of the cDNA or gDNA that made up the material.

Assay used: immunoSEQ multiplex PCR; TCRdb lists only in-frame clones, some missing. The repertoire holds 100,000 to 150,000 clones, 80% to 85% seen once, with 3.5% to 4.5% in the top ten. V lost 4 bases, J lost 3 bases, and 6 bases stayed unmatched. The CDR3 contains 14 residues. From germline, CDR1 is SGHVS and CDR2 FQNEAQ. The V call is TRBV7-8, the J call TRBJ2-7; 7 bases line up with TRBD1. The sequence was collected from a woman aged 45-65 years with acute or convalescent COVID-19. The sequenced sample was peripheral blood. The CDR3 loop reads CASSSVRQGYEQYF. The CDR3 DNA is TGTGCCAGCAGCTCCGTCCGACAGGGCTACGAGCAGTACTTC.